This passage covers 5 T cell receptor beta chains from one sample sequenced in a study of beta chain features in type 1 diabetes. Findings of the study overall: All four CD4+ subsets from Type 1 diabetes patients carried moderately but significantly shorter TCRB CDR3s.

These receptors have no identified antigens. Sequencing targeted expressed TCRB transcripts, as all isolated RNA had been reverse transcribed. Only in-frame clones appear in the TCRdb table, and some are missing; sequencing was by immunoSEQ multiplex PCR. The sample shows around 710,000 clones, over 10% of them seen only once. Sequencing used naive CD4+ T cells from blood. All receptors come from a man aged 25-45 years with type 1 diabetes.

V usage is TRBV5-4 and J usage is TRBJ1-2; D possibly corresponds to TRBD1 (6 bases). The CDR3 has 13 amino acids. V was shortened by 5 bases and J by 4 bases, with 12 bases between the two germline ends. Per the germline V gene, CDR1 is SGHNT and CDR2 is YYREEE (reference sequence). In nucleotides, the CDR3 is TGTGCCAGCAGTCCCGAGGGGGTCTATGGCTACACCTTC. Translating gives CASSPEGVYGYTF.

The genes are TRBV21-1 and TRBJ2-7; the D call in the table, TRBD2, was not verified against the DNA. TRBV21-1 constitutes a pseudogene. This CDR3 contains 14 residues. This CDR3 is CASSPVDEAYEQYF. In nucleotides, the CDR3 is TGTGCCAGCAGCCCCGTAGACGAGGCCTACGAGCAGTACTTC.

This clone was recorded a few times. V and J are TRBV7-2 and TRBJ1-2; 9 bases agree with TRBD1. Germline loops: CDR1 SGHTA, CDR2 FQGNSA. This CDR3 region has 15 residues. The junction had 4 bases not matched to a gene; V was cut back by 5 bases and J by 0 bases. In DNA form, the CDR3 reads TGTGCCAGCAGCCTCGGACAGGGGACTAACTATGGCTACACCTTC. It is translated as CASSLGQGTNYGYTF.

This clone was detected a few times. J is TRBJ2-6 and V is TRBV6-5, with no clear D. Trimming removed 6 bases from V and 0 bases from J, with 9 bases in between. This CDR3 has 15 residues. Germline loops: CDR1 MNHEY, CDR2 SVGAGI. CDR3 loop: CASRQPSSGANVLTF. The CDR3 DNA is TGTGCCAGCAGACAACCCAGCTCTGGGGCCAACGTCCTGACTTTC.

Notes on this clone: The same CDR3 also results from other DNA sequences found in this sample. The V call is TRBV6-5, the J call TRBJ2-1; D is ambiguous. From germline, CDR1 is MNHEY and CDR2 SVGAGI. This CDR3 has 15 amino acids. The germline V and J ends were trimmed by 0 bases and 1 base, with 7 bases remaining between them. The CDR3 reads CASSYSGNSYNEQFF. In DNA form, the CDR3 reads TGTGCCAGCAGTTACTCCGGCAATTCCTACAATGAGCAGTTCTTC.